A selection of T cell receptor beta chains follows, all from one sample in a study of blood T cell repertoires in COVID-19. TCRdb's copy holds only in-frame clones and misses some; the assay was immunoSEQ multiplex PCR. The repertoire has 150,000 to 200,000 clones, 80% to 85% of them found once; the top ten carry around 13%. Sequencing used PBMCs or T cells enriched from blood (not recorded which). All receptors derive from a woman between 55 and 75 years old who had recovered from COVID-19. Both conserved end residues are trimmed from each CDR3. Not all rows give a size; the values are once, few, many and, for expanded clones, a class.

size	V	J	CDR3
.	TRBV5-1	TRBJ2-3	ASSLGQSTDTQY
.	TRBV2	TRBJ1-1	ASSSQGVYTEAF
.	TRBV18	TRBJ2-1	ASSPPNRGLYNEQF
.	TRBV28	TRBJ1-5	ASSLTGFQPQH
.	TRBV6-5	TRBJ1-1	ASCREGGWDTEAF
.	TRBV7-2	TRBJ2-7	ASSPGLARYEQY
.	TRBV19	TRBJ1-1	ASTLGRGRGNTEAF
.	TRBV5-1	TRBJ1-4	ASSVGVGSNEKLF
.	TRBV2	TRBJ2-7	ASSGGGWSYEQY
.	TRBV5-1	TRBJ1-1	ASSRDINTEAF
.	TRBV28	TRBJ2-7	ASSLGPQRERGAEGYEQY
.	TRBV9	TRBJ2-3	ASSVDQDRPTDTQY
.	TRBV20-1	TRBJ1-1	SAGAGDTEAF
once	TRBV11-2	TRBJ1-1	ASNSDRGNTEAF
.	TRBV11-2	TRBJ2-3	ASSLDGHASTDTQY
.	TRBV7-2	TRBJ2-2	ASSLGQGTNTGELF
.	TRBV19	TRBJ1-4	ASSISREGEKLF
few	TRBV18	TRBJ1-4	ASSPPPGQGGEKLF
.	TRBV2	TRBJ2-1	ASSDREGAWSYNEQF
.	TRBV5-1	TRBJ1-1	ASSLAPGQLGRRTEAF
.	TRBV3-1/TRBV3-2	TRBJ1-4	ASSQSGQGAYNEKLF
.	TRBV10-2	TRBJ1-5	ASSEPNQPQH